This T cell receptor (beta chain) was captured by sequencing in a study of vaccination and CD4 T cells after COVID-19. Study-wide context: It was a median about 93 days after diagnosis, with a range of 35 to 161, that post-COVID samples were drawn. Post-vaccine sampling followed dose two by a median about 72 days (range 14 to 241).

Regarding this clonotype: Its antigen is not known.

Cultured CD4+ T cells had their DNA profiled by the Oncomine TCR Beta short-read assay. TCRdb called the PCR reads again in MiXCR, with one record for every CDR3 protein. The repertoire includes 9,500 to 15,000 distinct CDR3 sequences, 45% to 60% of them detected once, and approximately 17% sits in the top ten. As to treatment: roughly 11-day PBMC culture with coronavirus spike peptide pools or control peptides (ViraFEST assay). Antigen-specific T cell expansion with peptide pools preceded TCR sequencing in the ViraFEST approach. This CDR3 is 16 amino acids long. Per the germline V gene, CDR1 is DFQATT and CDR2 is SNEGSKA (reference sequence). Trimming removed 0 bases from V and 0 bases from J; junction bases left unmatched: 6.

This sequence joins TRBV20-1 and TRBJ2-7; 9 bases match TRBD1. The sample consisted of cultured CD4+ T cells from blood, taken after SARS-CoV-2 vaccination. This TCR came from a human donor with COVID-19. The CDR3 sequence is CSARDFWTGDSYEQYF. For the CDR3, the DNA is TGCAGTGCTAGAGATTTTTGGACAGGGGACTCCTACGAGCAGTACTTC.